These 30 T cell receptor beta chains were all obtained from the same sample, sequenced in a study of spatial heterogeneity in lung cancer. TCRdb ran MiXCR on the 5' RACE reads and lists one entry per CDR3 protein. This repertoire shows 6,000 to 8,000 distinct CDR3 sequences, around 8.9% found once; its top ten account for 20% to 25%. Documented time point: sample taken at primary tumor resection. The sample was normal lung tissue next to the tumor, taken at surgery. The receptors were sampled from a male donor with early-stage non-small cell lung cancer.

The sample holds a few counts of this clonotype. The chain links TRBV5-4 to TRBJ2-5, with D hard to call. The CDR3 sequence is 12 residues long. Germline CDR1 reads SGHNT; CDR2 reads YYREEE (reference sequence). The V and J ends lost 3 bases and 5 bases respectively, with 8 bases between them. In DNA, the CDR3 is TGTGCCAGCAGCTCTAACGGGGAGACCCAGTACTTC. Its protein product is CASSSNGETQYF.

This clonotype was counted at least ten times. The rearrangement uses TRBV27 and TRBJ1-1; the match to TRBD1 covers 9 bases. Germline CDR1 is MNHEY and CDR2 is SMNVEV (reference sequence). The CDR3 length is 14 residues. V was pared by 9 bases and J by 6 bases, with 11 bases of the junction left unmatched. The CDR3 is CASSSGTGFAEAFF. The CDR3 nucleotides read TGTGCCAGTAGCTCCGGGACAGGGTTTGCTGAAGCTTTCTTT.

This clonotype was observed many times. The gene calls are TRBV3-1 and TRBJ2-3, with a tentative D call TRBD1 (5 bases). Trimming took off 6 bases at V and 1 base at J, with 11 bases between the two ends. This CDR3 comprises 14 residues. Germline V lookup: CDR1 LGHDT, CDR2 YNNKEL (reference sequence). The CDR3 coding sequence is TGTGCCAGCAGAGGGGCAAGCGGCACAGATACGCAGTATTTT. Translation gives CASRGASGTDTQYF.

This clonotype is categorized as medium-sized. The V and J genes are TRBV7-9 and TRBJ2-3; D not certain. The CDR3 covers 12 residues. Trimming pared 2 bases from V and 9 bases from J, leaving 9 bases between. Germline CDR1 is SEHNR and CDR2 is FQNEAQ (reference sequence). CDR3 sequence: CASSLPPGTQYF. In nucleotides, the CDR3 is TGTGCCAGCAGCTTACCCCCCGGCACGCAGTATTTT.

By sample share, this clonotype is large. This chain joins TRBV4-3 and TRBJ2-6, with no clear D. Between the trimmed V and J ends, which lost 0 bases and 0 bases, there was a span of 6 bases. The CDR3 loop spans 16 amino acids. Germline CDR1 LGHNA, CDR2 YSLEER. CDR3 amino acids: CASSQDPHSGANVLTF. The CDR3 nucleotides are TGCGCCAGCAGCCAAGACCCTCACTCTGGGGCCAACGTCCTGACTTTC.

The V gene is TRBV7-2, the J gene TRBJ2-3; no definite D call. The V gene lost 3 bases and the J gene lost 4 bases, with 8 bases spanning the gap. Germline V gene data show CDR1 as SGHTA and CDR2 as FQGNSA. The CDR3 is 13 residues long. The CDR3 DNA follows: TGTGCCAGCAGCTTTGGGTCCTCAGATACGCAGTATTTT. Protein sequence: CASSFGSSDTQYF.

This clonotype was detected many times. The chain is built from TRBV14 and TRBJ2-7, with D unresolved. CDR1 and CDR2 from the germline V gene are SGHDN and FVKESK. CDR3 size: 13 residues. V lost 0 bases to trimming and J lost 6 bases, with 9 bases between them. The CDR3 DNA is TGTGCCAGCAGCCAAGATTGGATGACCGAGCAGTACTTC. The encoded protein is CASSQDWMTEQYF.

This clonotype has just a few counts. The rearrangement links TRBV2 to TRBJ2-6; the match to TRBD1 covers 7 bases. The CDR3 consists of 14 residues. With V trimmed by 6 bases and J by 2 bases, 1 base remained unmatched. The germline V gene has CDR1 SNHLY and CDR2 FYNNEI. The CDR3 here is CASRQGAGANVLTF. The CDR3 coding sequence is TGTGCCAGCAGGCAGGGGGCTGGGGCCAACGTCCTGACTTTC.

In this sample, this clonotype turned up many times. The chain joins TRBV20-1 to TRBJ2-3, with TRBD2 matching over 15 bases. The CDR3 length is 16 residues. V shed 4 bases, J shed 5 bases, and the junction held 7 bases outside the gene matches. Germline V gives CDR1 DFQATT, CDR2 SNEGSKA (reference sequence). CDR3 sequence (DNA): TGCAGTGCTACGGGACTAGCGGGGGGCCGGATAGATACGCAGTATTTT. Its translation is CSATGLAGGRIDTQYF.

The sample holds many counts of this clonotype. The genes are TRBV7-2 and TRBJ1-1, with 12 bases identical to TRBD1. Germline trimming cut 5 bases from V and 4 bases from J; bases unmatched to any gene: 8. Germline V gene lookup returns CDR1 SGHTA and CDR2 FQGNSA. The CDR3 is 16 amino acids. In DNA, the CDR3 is TGTGCCAGCAGCCCTAGTCGGGACAGGGGGCGCACTGAAGCTTTCTTT. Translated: CASSPSRDRGRTEAFF.

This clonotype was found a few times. For the CDR3, the DNA is TGTGCCAGCAGTGAAGCATACCGACTAGCGGGAGGAGAGAACACCGGGGAGCTGTTTTTT. It encodes CASSEAYRLAGGENTGELFF. The rearrangement joins TRBV6-1 to TRBJ2-2; TRBD2 matches at 13 bases. CDR3 length: 20 amino acids. Germline assignment: CDR1 MNHNS and CDR2 SASEGT. Trimming cost V 0 bases and J 1 base; bases outside gene matches: 8.

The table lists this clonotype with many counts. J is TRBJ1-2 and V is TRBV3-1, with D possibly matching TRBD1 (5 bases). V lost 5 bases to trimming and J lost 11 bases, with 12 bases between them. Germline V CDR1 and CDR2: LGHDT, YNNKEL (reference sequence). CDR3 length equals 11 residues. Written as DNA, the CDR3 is TGTGCCAGCAGCTCCGGGACTTTATACACCTTC. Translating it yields CASSSGTLYTF.

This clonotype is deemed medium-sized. CDR3 nucleotides: TGTGCCACCAGCAGGTCCTTGGGACTAGCGGGGATCAATGAGCAGTTCTTC. Translated: CATSRSLGLAGINEQFF. The rearrangement links TRBV15 to TRBJ2-1; 13 bases are shared with TRBD2. The V gene end was trimmed by 3 bases and the J gene end by 6 bases; junction bases not matched to a gene: 8. The CDR3 length is 17 residues. Germline loops: CDR1 LNHNV, CDR2 YYDKDF (reference sequence).

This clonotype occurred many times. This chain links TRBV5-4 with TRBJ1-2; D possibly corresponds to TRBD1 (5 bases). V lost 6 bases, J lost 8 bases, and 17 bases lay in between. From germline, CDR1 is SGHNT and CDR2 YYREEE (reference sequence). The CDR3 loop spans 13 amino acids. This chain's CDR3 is CASNPEGPGGYTF. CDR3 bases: TGTGCCAGCAACCCGGAGGGGCCGGGGGGCTACACCTTC.

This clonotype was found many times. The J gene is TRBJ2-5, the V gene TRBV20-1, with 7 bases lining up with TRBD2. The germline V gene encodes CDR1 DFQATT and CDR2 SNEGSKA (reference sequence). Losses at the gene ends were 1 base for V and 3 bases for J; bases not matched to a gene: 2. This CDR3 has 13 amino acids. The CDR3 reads CSARGGGEETQYF. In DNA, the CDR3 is TGCAGTGCTAGAGGTGGGGGGGAAGAGACCCAGTACTTC.

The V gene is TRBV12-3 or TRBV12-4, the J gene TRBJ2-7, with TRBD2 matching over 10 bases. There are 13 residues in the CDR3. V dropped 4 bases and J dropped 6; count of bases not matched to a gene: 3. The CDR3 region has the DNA TGTGCCAGCAGTTGGACTAGCGGTGGCGAGCAGTACTTC. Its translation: CASSWTSGGEQYF.

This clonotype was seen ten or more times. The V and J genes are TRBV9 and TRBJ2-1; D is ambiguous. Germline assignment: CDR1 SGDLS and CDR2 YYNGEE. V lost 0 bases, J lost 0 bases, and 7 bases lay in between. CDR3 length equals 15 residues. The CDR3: CASSVGPSSYNEQFF. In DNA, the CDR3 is TGTGCCAGCAGCGTAGGTCCAAGCTCCTACAATGAGCAGTTCTTC.

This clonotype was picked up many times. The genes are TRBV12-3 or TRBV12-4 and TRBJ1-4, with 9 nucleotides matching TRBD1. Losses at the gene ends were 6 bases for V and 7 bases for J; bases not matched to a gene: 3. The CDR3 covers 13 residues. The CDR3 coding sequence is TGTGCCAGCAGGGGGACAGGGACTGAAAAACTGTTTTTT. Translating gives CASRGTGTEKLFF.

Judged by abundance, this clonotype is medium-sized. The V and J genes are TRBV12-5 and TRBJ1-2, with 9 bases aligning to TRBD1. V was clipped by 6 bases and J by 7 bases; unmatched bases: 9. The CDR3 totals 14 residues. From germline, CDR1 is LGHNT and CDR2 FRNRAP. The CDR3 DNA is TGTGCTAGTGGGACCGGGACAGGGTGGGGTGGCTACACCTTC. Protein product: CASGTGTGWGGYTF.

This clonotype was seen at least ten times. The CDR3 region has the DNA TGTGCCAGCAGCGGGATGACTGGAGAGCAGTTCTTC. Protein: CASSGMTGEQFF. V usage is TRBV9 and J usage is TRBJ2-1; D not certain. The germline V gene encodes CDR1 SGDLS and CDR2 YYNGEE. The CDR3 loop spans 12 amino acids. The germline V and J ends were trimmed by 3 bases and 10 bases, with 11 bases remaining between them.

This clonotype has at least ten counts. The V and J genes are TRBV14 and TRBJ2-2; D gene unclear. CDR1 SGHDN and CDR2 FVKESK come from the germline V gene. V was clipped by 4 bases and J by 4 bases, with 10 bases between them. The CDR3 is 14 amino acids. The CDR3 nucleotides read TGTGCCAGCAGCCGTCAGGCCCTCACCGGGGAGCTGTTTTTT. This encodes CASSRQALTGELFF. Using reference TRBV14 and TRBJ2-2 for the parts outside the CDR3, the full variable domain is EAGVTQFPSHSVIEKGQTVTLRCDPISGHDNLYWYRRVMGKEIKFLLHFVKESKQDESGMPNNRFLAERTGGTYSTLKVQPAELEDSGVYFCASSRQALTGELFFGEGSRLTVL.

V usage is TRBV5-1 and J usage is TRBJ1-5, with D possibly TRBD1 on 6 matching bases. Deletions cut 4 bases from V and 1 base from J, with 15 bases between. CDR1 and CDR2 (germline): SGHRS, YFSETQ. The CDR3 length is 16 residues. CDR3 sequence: CASSPQGTGSNQPQHF. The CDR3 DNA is TGCGCCAGCAGCCCACAGGGTACGGGGAGCAATCAGCCCCAGCATTTT.

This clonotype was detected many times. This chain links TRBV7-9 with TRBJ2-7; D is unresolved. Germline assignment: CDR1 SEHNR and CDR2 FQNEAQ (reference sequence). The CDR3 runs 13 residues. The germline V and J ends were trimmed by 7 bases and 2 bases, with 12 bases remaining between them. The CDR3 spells CASTPDVTYEQYF. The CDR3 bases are TGTGCCAGCACTCCGGACGTTACCTACGAGCAGTACTTC. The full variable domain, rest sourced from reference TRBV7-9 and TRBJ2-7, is DTGVSQNPRHKITKRGQNVTFRCDPISEHNRLYWYRQTLGQGPEFLTYFQNEAQLEKSRLLSDRFSAERPKGSFSTLEIQRTEQGDSAMYLCASTPDVTYEQYFGPGTRLTVT.

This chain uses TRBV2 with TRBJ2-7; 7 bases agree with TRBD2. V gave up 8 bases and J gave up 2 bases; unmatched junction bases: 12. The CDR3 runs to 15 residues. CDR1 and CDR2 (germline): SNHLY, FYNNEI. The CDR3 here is CASGGSGNNPYEQYF. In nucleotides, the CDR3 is TGTGCCAGCGGTGGGAGCGGGAATAACCCCTACGAGCAGTACTTC.

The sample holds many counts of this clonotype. The CDR3 reads CASSQTYYGYTF. In DNA, the CDR3 is TGTGCCAGCAGTCAGACCTACTATGGCTACACCTTC. V gene TRBV7-6 combines with J gene TRBJ1-2; D gene uncertain. With 6 bases removed from V and 3 bases from J, the gap between germline ends came to 8 bases. From germline, CDR1 is SGHVS and CDR2 FNYEAQ. The CDR3 consists of 12 residues.

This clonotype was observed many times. CDR3 sequence reads: CASQKADQPQHF. CDR3 DNA: TGTGCCAGCCAGAAGGCCGATCAGCCCCAGCATTTT. The V and J genes are TRBV28 and TRBJ1-5, with D unresolved. From germline, CDR1 is MDHEN and CDR2 SYDVKM. V was trimmed by 8 bases and J by 5 bases, leaving 10 bases between them. The CDR3 has 12 residues.

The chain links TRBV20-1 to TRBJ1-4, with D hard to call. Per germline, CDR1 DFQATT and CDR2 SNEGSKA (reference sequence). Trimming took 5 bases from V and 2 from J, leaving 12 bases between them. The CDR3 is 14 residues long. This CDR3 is CSAARAGTNEKLFF. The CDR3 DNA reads TGCAGTGCTGCGAGGGCGGGGACTAATGAAAAACTGTTTTTT.

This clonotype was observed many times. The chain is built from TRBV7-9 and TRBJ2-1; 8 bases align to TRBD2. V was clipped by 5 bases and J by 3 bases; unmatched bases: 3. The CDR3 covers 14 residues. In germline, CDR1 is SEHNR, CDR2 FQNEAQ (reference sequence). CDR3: CASSGGTSYNEQFF. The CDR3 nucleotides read TGTGCCAGCAGCGGGGGGACTAGCTACAATGAGCAGTTCTTC.

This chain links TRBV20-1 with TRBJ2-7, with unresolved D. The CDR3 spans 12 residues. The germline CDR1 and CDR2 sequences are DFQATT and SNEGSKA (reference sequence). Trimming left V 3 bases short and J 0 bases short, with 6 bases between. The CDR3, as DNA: TGCAGTGCTAGGATTTCCTCCTACGAGCAGTACTTC. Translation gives CSARISSYEQYF.

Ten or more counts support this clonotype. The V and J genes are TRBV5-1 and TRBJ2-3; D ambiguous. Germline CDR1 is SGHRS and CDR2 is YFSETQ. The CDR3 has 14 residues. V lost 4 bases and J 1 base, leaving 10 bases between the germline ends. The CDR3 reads CASSDGPRTDTQYF. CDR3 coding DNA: TGCGCCAGCAGCGACGGGCCCCGCACAGATACGCAGTATTTT.